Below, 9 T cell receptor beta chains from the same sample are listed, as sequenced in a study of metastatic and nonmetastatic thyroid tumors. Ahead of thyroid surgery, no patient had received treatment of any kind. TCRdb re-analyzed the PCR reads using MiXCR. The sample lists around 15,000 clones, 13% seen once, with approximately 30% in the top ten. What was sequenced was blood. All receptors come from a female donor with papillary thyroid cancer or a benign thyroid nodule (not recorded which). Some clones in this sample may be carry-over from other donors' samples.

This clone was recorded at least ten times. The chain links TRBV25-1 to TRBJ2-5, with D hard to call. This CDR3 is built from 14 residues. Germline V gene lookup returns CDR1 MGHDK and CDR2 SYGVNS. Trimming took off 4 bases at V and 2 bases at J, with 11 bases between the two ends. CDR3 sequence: CASSASALQETQYF. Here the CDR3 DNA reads TGTGCCAGCAGTGCCTCGGCGCTGCAAGAGACCCAGTACTTC.

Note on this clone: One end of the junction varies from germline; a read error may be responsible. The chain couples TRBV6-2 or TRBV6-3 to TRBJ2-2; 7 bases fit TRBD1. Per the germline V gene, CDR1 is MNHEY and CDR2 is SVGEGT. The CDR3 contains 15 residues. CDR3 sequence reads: CVSSRTGAYAGELFF. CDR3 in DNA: TGTGTCAGCAGTCGGACAGGTGCCTACGCCGGGGAGCTGTTTTTT.

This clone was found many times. The CDR3 loop is CASRYQETQYF. The CDR3 bases are TGTGCCAGCAGATACCAAGAGACCCAGTACTTC. The gene calls are TRBV2 and TRBJ2-5; no firm D call. The CDR3 runs to 11 residues. Germline CDR1 is SNHLY and CDR2 is FYNNEI. Trimming left V 6 bases short and J 0 bases short, with 2 bases between.

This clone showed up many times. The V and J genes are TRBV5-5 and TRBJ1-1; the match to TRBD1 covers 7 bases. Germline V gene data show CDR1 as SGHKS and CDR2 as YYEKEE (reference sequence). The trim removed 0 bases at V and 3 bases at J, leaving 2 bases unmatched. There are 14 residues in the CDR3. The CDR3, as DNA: TGTGCCAGCAGCTTGGAGGGGGCGTACACTGAAGCTTTCTTT. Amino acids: CASSLEGAYTEAFF.

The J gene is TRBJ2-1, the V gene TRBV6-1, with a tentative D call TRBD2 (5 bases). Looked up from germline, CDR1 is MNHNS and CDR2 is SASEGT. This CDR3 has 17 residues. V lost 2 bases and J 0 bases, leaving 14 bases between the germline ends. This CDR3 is CASSETRDLGSYNEQFF. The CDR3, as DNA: TGTGCCAGCAGTGAAACCCGGGATCTGGGCTCCTACAATGAGCAGTTCTTC.

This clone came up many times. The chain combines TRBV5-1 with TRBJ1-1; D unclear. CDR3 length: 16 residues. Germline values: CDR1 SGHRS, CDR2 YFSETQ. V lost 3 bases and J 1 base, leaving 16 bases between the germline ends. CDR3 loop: CASSSPLGVGNTEAFF. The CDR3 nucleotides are TGCGCCAGCAGCTCACCACTCGGTGTCGGGAACACTGAAGCTTTCTTT.

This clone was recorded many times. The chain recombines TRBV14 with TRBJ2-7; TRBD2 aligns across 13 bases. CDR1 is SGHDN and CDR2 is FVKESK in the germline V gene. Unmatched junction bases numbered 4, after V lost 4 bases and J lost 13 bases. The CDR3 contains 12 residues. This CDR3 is CASSRTSGSQYF. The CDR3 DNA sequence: TGTGCCAGCAGCCGGACTAGCGGGAGCCAATACTTC.

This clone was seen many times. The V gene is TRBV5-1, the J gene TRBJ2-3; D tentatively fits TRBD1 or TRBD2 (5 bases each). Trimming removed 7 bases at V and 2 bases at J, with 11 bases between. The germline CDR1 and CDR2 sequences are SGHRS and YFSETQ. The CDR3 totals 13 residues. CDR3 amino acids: CASGDGATDTQYF. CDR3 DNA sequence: TGCGCCAGCGGTGACGGGGCCACAGATACGCAGTATTTT.

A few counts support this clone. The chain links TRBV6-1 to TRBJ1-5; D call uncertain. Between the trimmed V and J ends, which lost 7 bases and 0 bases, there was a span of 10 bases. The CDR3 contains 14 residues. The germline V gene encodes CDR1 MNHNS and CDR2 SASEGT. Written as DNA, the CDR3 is TGTGCCAGCATGTATTCCTATAGCAATCAGCCCCAGCATTTT. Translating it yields CASMYSYSNQPQHF.